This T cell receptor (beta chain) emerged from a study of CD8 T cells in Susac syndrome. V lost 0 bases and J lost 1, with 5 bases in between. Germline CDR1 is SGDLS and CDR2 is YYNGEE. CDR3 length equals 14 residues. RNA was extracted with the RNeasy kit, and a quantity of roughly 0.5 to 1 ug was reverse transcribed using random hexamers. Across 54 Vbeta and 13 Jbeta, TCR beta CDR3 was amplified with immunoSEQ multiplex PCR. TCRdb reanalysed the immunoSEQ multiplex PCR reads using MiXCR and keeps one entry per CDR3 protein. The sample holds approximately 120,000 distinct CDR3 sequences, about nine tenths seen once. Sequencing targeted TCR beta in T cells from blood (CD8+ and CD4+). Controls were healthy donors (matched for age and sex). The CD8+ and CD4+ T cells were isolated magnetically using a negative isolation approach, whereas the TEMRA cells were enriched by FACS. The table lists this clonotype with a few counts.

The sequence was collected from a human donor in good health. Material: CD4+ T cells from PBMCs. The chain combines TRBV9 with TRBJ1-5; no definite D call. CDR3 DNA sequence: TGTGCCAGCAGCGTAGGTGGCAGCAATCAGCCCCAGCATTTT. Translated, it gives CASSVGGSNQPQHF.